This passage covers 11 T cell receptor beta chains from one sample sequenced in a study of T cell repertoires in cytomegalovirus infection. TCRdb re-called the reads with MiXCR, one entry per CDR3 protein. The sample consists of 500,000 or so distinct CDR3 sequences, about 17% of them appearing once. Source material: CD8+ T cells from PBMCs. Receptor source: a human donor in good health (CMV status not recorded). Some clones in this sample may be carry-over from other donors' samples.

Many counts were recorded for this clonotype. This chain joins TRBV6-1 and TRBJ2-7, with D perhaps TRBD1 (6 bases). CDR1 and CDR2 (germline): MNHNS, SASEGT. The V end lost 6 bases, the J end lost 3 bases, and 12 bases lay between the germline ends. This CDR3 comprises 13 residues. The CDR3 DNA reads TGTGCCAGCAGGCCGACAGGAAGCTACGAGCAGTACTTC. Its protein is CASRPTGSYEQYF.

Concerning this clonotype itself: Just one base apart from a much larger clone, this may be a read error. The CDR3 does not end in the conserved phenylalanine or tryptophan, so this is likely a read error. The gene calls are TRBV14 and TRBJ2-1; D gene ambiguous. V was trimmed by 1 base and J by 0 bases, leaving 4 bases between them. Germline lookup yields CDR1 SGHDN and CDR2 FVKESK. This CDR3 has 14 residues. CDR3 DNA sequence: TGTGCCAGCAGCCAAGTAAGCTCCTACAATGAGCAGTTCTTA. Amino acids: CASSQVSSYNEQFL.

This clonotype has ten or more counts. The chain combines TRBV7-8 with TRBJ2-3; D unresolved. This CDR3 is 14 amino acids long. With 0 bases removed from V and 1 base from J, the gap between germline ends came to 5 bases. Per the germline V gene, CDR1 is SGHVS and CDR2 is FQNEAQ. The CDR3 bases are TGTGCCAGCAGCTTAGCGGATCGCACAGATACGCAGTATTTT. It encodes CASSLADRTDTQYF.

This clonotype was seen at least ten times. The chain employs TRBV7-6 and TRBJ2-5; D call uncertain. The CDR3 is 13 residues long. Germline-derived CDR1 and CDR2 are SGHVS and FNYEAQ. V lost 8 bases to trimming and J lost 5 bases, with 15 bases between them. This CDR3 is CASSHRLEETQYF. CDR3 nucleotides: TGTGCCAGCTCACACCGCCTAGAGGAGACCCAGTACTTC.

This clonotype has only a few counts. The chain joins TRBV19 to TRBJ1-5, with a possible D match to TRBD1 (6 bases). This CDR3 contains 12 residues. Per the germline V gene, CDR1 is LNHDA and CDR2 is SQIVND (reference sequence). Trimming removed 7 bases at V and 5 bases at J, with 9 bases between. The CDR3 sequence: CASKQGYQPQHF. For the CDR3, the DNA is TGTGCCAGTAAACAGGGATATCAGCCCCAGCATTTT.

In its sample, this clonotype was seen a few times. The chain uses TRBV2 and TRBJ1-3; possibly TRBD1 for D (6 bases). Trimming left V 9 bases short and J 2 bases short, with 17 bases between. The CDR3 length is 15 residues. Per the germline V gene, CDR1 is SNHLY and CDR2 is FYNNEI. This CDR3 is CASYGQSWTGNTIYF. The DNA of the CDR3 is TGTGCCAGTTATGGACAGTCTTGGACTGGAAACACCATATATTTT.

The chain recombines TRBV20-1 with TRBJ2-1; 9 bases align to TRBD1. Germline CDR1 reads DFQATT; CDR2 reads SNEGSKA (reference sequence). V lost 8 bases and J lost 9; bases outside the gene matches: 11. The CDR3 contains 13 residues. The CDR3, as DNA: TGCAGTCCCCAGGACAGGGGAGTGGGTGAGCAGTTCTTC. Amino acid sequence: CSPQDRGVGEQFF.

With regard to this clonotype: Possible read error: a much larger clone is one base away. The CDR3 is CASSFAKAEDFF. The CDR3 DNA sequence: TGTGCCAGCAGTTTTGCTAAGGCTGAAGATTTCTTT. The rearrangement uses TRBV12-3 or TRBV12-4 and TRBJ1-1, with D unresolved. This CDR3 region has 12 residues.

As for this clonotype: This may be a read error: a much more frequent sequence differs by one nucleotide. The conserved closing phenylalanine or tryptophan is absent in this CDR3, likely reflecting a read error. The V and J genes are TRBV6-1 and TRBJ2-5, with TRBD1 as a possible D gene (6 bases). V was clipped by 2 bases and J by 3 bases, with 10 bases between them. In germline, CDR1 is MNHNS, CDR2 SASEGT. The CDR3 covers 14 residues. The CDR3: CASSEYGTKETQYL. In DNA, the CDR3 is TGTGCCAGCAGTGAATACGGGACAAAAGAGACCCAGTACTTA.

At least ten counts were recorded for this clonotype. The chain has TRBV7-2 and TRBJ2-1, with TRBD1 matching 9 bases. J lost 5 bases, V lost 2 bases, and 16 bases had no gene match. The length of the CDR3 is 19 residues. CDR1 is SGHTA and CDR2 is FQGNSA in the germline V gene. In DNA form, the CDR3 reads TGTGCCAGCAGCTTACCCGCGGGGGTAGGGACAGGGTCCCACAATGAGCAGTTCTTC. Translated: CASSLPAGVGTGSHNEQFF. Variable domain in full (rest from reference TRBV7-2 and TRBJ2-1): GAGVSQSPSNKVTEKGKDVELRCDPISGHTALYWYRQSLGQGLEFLIYFQGNSAPDKSGLPSDRFSAERTGGSVSTLTIQRTQQEDSAVYLCASSLPAGVGTGSHNEQFFGPGTRLTVL.

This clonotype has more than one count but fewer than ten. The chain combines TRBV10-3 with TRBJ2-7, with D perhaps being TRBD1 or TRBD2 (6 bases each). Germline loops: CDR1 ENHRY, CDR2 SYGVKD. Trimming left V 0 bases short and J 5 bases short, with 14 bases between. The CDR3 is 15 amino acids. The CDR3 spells CAISESPGARDEQYF. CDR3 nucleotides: TGTGCCATCAGTGAGTCCCCGGGGGCTAGGGACGAGCAGTACTTC.